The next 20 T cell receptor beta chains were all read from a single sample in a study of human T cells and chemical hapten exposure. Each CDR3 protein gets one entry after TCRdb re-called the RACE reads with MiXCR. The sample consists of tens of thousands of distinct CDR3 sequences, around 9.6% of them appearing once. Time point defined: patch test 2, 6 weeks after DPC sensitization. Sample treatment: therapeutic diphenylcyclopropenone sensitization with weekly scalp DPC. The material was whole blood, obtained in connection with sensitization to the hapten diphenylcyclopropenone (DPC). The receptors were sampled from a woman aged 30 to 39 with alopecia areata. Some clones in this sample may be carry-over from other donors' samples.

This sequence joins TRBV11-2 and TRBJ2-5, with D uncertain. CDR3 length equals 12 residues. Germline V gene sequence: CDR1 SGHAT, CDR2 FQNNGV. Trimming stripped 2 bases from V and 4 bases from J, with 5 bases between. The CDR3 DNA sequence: TGTGCCAGCAGCTTACTAGGAGAGACCCAGTACTTC. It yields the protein CASSLLGETQYF.

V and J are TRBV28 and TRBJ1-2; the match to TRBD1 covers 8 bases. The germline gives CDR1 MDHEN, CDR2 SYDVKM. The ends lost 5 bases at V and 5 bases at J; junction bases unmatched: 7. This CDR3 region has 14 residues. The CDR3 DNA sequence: TGTGCCAGCAGTGTCTTACAGGGGGGTTATGGCTACACCTTC. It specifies CASSVLQGGYGYTF.

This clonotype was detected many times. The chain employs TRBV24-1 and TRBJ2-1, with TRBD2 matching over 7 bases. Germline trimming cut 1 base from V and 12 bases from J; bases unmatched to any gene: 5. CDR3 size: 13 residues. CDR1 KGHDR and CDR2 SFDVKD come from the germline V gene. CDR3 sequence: CATSDFALAGQFF. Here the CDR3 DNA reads TGTGCCACCAGTGATTTTGCATTAGCGGGGCAGTTCTTC.

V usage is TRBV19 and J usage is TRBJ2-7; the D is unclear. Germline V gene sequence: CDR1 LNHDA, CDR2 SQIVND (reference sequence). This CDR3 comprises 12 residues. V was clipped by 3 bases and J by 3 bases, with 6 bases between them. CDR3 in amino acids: CASSIPGYEQYF. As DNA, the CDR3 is TGTGCCAGTAGTATCCCGGGCTACGAGCAGTACTTC.

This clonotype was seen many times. In nucleotides, the CDR3 is TGCGCCAGCAGCCAAGATAGTCGGGGACTCAACTATGGCTACACCTTC. This gives the protein CASSQDSRGLNYGYTF. The V call is TRBV4-3, the J call TRBJ1-2; D is perhaps TRBD1 (5 bases). Germline V CDR1 and CDR2: LGHNA, YSLEER. CDR3 length: 16 residues. Trimming took off 0 bases at V and 2 bases at J, with 13 bases between the two ends.

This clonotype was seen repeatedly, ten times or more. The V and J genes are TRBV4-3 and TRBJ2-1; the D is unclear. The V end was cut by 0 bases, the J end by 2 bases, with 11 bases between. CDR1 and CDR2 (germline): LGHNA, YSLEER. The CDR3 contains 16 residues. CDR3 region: CASSQDPWVAYNEQFF. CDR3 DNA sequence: TGCGCCAGCAGCCAAGACCCTTGGGTAGCCTACAATGAGCAGTTCTTC.

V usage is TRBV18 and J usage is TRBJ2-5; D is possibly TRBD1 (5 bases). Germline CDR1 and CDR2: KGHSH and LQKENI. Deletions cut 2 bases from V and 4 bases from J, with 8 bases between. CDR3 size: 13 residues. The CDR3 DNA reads TGTGCCAGCTCACCATATAGGGGAGAGACCCAGTACTTC. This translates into CASSPYRGETQYF.

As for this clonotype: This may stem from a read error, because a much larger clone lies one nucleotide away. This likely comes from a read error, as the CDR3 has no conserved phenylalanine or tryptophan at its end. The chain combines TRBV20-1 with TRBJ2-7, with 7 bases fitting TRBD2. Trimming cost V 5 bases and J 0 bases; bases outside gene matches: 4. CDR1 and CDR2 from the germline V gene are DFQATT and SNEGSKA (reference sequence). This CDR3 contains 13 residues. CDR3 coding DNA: TGCAGTGCTCCCCGCGGGGGCTCCTACGAGCAGTACATC. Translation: CSAPRGGSYEQYI.

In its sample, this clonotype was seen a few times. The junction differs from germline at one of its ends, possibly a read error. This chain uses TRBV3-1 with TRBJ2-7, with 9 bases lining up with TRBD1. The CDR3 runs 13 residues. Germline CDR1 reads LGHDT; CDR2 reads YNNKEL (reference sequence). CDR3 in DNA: TGTGCCAGCACCCAAAGACAGGGGGATGAGCAGTACTTC. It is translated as CASTQRQGDEQYF.

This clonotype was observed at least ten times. CDR3 in amino acids: CAISEREADTQYF. The CDR3, as DNA: TGTGCCATCAGTGAGAGGGAGGCAGATACGCAGTATTTT. The genes are TRBV10-3 and TRBJ2-3; the D gene is possibly TRBD2 (6 bases). The CDR3 runs 13 residues. In germline, CDR1 is ENHRY, CDR2 SYGVKD. V lost 2 bases to trimming and J lost 4 bases, with 7 bases between them.

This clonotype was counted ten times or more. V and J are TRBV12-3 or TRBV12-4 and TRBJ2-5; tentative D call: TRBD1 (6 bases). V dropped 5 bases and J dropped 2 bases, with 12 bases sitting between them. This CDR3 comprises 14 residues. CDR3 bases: TGTGCCAGCAGTACGACAGGTCTACAAGAGACCCAGTACTTC. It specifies CASSTTGLQETQYF.

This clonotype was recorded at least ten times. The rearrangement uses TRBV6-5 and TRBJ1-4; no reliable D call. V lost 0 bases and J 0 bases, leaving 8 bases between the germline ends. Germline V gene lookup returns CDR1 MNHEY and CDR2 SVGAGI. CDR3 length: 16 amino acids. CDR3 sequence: CASSYSPDATNEKLFF. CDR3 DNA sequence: TGTGCCAGCAGTTACTCTCCGGACGCAACTAATGAAAAACTGTTTTTT.

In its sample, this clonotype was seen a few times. DNA of the CDR3: TGTGCCAGCAAGCGAGAACCTGGCAGGGTGCCAATCCTCTCCAGAGAGACCCAGTACTTC. Translating it yields CASKREPGRVPILSRETQYF. This sequence joins TRBV6-1 and TRBJ2-5, with a weak D call TRBD1 (5 bases). CDR1 MNHNS and CDR2 SASEGT come from the germline V gene. The CDR3 has 20 residues. Trimming removed 7 bases at V and 4 bases at J, with 34 bases between.

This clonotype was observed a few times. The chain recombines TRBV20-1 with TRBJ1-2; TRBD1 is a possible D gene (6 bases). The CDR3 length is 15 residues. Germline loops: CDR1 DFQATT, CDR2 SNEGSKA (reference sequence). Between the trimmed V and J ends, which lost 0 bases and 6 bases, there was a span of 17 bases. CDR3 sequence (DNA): TGCAGTGCTAGAGATGCGAGGGACATGGACGATGGCTACACCTTC. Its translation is CSARDARDMDDGYTF.

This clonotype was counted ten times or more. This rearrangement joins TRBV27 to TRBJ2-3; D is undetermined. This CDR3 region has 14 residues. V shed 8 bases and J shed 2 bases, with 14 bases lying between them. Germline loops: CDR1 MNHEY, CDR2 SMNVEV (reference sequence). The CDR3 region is CASRKGLPTDTQYF. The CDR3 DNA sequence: TGTGCCAGCCGAAAAGGGTTACCCACAGATACGCAGTATTTT.

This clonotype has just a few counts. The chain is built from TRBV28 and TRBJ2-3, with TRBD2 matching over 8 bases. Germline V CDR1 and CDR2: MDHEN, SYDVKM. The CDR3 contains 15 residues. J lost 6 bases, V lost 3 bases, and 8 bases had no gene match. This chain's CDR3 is CASSFSSAGDDTQYF. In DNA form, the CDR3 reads TGTGCCAGCAGTTTCTCCTCAGCGGGAGACGATACGCAGTATTTT.

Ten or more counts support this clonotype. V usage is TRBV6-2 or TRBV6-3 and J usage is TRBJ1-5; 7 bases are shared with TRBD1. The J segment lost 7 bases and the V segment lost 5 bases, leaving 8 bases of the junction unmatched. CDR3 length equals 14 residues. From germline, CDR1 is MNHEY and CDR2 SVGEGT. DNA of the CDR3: TGTGCCAGCAGTACCCGGGACAGAAGGCAGCCCCAGCATTTT. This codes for CASSTRDRRQPQHF.

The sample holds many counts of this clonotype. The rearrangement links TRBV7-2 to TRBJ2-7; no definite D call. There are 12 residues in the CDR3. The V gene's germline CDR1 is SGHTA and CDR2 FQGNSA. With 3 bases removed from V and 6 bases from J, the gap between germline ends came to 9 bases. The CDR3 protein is CASSFDGREQYF. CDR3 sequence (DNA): TGTGCCAGCAGCTTTGACGGTCGCGAGCAGTACTTC.

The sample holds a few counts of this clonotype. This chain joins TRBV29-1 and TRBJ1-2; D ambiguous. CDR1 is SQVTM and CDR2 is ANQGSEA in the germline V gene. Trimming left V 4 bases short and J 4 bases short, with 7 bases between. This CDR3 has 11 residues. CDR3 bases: TGCAGCGTTGGGATTGGCTATGGCTACACCTTC. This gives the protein CSVGIGYGYTF.

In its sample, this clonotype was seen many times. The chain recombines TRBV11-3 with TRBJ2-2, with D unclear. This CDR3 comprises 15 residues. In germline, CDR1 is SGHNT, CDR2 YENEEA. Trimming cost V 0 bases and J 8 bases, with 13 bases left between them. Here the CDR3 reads CASSLDRARPGELFF. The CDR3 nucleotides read TGTGCCAGCAGCTTAGATCGGGCTCGGCCGGGGGAGCTGTTTTTT.